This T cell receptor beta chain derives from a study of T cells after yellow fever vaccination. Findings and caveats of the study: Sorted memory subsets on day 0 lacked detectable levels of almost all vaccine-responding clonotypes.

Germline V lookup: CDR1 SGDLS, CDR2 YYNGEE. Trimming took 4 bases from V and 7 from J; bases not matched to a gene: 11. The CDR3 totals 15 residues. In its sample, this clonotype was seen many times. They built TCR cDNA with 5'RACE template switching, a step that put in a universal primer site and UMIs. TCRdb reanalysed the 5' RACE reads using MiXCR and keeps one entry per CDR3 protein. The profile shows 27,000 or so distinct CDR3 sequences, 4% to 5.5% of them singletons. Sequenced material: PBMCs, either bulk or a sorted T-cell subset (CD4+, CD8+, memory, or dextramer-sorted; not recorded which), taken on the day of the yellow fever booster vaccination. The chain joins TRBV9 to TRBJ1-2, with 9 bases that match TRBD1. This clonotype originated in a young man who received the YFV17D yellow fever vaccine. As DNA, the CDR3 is TGTGCCAGCAGCCTTCAACCGGGACAGGGTAGTGGCTACACCTTC. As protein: CASSLQPGQGSGYTF.